This TCR beta chain was obtained from a study of CD8+ T cells in alopecia areata. Extracted from the samples, RNA was reverse transcribed into cDNA to serve as the sequencing template. Measured with immunoSEQ multiplex PCR; TCRdb has only the in-frame clones, and not every one. The data show some 120,000 clones, about 59% seen once. Looked up from germline, CDR1 is SGHTA and CDR2 is FQGNSA. The CDR3 runs to 15 residues. The germline V and J ends were trimmed by 1 base and 4 bases, with 13 bases remaining between them. Overall study results and limits: Possibly as an HLA-related effect, TCR sharing across patients appeared less clear than in mice. Sequencing of scalp samples also captures resident alphabeta T cells of normal skin. Since there was just one nonresponder, nobody can yet say how baseline CD8+ expansion ties to response.

As to this clone: The antigen is undetermined.

The treatment here: oral pan-JAK inhibitor, 5-10 mg twice daily. V gene TRBV7-2 combines with J gene TRBJ2-5, with a tentative D call TRBD1 (6 bases). The sequence derives from a human donor with alopecia areata. The source was CD8+ T cells sorted from blood, collected at week 24, from a patient treated with tofacitinib. DNA for the CDR3: TGTGCCAGCAGCTTAGTGCCAGGGGCACGAGAGACCCAGTACTTC. This encodes CASSLVPGARETQYF.